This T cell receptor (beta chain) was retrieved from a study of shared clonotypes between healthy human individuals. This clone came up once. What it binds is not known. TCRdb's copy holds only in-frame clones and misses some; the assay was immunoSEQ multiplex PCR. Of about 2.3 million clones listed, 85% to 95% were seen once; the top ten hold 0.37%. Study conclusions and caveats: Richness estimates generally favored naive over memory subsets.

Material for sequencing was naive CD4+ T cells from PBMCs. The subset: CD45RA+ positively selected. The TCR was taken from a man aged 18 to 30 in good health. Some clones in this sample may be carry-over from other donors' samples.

Here the CDR3 DNA reads TGTGCCAGCAGCCCCGACCCCTCTTCCTACGAGCAGTACTTC. This encodes CASSPDPSSYEQYF. This chain links TRBV11-2 with TRBJ2-7; no firm D call. Germline values: CDR1 SGHAT, CDR2 FQNNGV. The CDR3 runs 14 residues. Between the trimmed V and J ends, which lost 5 bases and 1 base, there was a span of 12 bases.